The T cell receptor (beta chain) under discussion was sequenced for a study of PD-L1 blockade in urothelial cancer. The study's findings and limits: Better survival was predicted when blood TCR clonality before treatment fell below the median.

Generated by immunoSEQ multiplex PCR, the TCRdb table keeps only in-frame clones and is missing some. The sample lists more than 35,000 clones, approximately 90% occurring once. On this clone itself: Its specificity is unknown.

Germline CDR1 PRHDT, CDR2 FYEKMQ (reference sequence). This CDR3 comprises 17 residues. The ends lost 2 bases at V and 4 bases at J; junction bases unmatched: 7. V is TRBV13 and J is TRBJ2-1; 11 bases line up with TRBD2. This receptor was obtained from a man in his 70s with urothelial cancer. Sequenced here: PBMCs, sampled around atezolizumab (anti-PD-L1) treatment. The CDR3 DNA reads as TGTGCCAGCAGCTTAACCTCCGGGACTAGCGGATACAATGAGCAGTTCTTC. Translating gives CASSLTSGTSGYNEQFF.